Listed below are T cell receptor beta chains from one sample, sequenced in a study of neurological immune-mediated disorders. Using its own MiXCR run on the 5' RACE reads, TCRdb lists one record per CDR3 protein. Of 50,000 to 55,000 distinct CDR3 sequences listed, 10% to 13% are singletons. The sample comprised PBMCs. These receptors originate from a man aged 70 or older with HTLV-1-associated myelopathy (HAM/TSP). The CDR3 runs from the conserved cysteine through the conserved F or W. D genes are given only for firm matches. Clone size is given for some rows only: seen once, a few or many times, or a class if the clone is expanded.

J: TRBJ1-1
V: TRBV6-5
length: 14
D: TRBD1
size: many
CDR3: CASSIQGWGTEAFF
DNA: TGTGCCAGCAGCATACAGGGGTGGGGCACTGAAGCTTTCTTT

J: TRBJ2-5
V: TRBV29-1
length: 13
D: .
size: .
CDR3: CSGSGLRQETQYF
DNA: TGCAGCGGGTCAGGACTAAGACAAGAGACCCAGTACTTC

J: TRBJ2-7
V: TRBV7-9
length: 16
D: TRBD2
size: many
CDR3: CASSLAGASGSGEQYF
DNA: TGTGCCAGCAGCTTAGCGGGTGCTAGCGGGAGTGGTGAGCAGTACTTC

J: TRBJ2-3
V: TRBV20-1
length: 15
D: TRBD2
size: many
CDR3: CSARDPGLAGFTQYF
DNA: TGCAGTGCTAGAGATCCGGGACTAGCGGGATTTACGCAGTATTTT

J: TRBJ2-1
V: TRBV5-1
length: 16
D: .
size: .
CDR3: CASSLTSYGVYNEKLF
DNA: TGCGCCAGCAGCTTGACTAGTTACGGGGTTTACAATGAGAAGTTATTC

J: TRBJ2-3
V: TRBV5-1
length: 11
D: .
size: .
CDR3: CASTLADTQYF
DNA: TGCGCCAGCACCCTAGCAGATACGCAGTATTTT

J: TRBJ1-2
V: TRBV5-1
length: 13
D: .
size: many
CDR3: CASSLQGSSGYTF
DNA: TGCGCCAGCAGCTTGCAGGGTAGCAGTGGCTACACCTTC

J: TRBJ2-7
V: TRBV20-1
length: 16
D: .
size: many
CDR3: CSVEGGRGSSSYEQYF
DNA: TGCAGTGTTGAGGGGGGAAGGGGGTCGAGCTCCTACGAGCAGTACTTC

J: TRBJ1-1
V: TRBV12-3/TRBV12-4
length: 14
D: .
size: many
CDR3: CASSRTQGNTEAFF
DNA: TGTGCCAGCAGTAGAACCCAGGGGAACACTGAAGCTTTCTTT

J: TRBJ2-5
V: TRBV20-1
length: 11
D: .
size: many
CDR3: CSATPQETQYF
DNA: TGCAGTGCCACACCTCAAGAGACCCAGTACTTC

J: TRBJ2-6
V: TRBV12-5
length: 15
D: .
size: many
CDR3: CASGSGSSGANVLTF
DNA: TGTGCTAGTGGATCAGGGAGCTCTGGGGCCAACGTCCTGACTTTC